What follows are 7 T cell receptor beta chains derived from one specimen sequenced in a study of cytomegalovirus exposure and HLA in healthy donors. PCR was performed using 60 Vbeta and 13 Jbeta primers. Clones were sequenced by immunoSEQ multiplex PCR, and TCRdb holds only the in-frame ones, with some missing. The data show 130,000 or so clones, more than 60% seen once. Sequencing was done on a sample of PBMCs. These receptors were obtained from a woman between 35 and 50 years old in good health and CMV-seropositive.

This chain joins TRBV15 and TRBJ2-7; D might be TRBD2 (6 bases). This CDR3 has 14 residues. The germline V gene encodes CDR1 LNHNV and CDR2 YYDKDF (reference sequence). Between the trimmed V and J ends, which lost 1 base and 3 bases, there was a span of 10 bases. CDR3 loop: CATSRGVGGYEQYF. The CDR3 DNA reads as TGTGCCACCAGCAGAGGAGTCGGGGGCTACGAGCAGTACTTC. Full variable domain (remainder filled in from reference TRBV15 and TRBJ2-7): DAMVIQNPRYQVTQFGKPVTLSCSQTLNHNVMYWYQQKSSQAPKLLFHYYDKDFNNEADTPDNFQSRRPNTSFCFLDIRSPGLGDTAMYLCATSRGVGGYEQYFGPGTRLTVT.

This chain joins TRBV5-4 and TRBJ2-7; 7 nucleotides align to TRBD2. V trimming: 4 bases; J trimming: 0 bases; junction bases outside the gene matches: 16. Germline V CDR1 and CDR2: SGHNT, YYREEE (reference sequence). The CDR3 totals 18 residues. The chain's CDR3 is CASSMQKLLAASSYEQYF. The CDR3 bases are TGTGCCAGCAGCATGCAAAAACTTCTAGCGGCTAGCTCCTACGAGCAGTACTTC.

The chain couples TRBV19 to TRBJ2-5; possible D gene TRBD1, 6 bases. The end of the DNA is better explained by TRBJ2-7, so the J call may be wrong. Per the germline V gene, CDR1 is LNHDA and CDR2 is SQIVND (reference sequence). CDR3 length equals 14 residues. In DNA, the CDR3 is TGTGCCAGTAGTAACCGGGACAAAACCTACGAGCAGTACTTC. Translation: CASSNRDKTYEQYF.

The chain has TRBV28 and TRBJ1-2, with D uncertain. The V end was cut by 5 bases, the J end by 3 bases, with 7 bases between. Germline-derived CDR1 and CDR2 are MDHEN and SYDVKM. The CDR3 is 12 amino acids. This chain's CDR3 is CASSRQDYGYTF. In DNA, the CDR3 is TGTGCCAGCAGTCGGCAGGACTATGGCTACACCTTC.

The genes are TRBV7-8 and TRBJ1-5; TRBD1 aligns across 7 bases. Germline V gene sequence: CDR1 SGHVS, CDR2 FQNEAQ. This CDR3 contains 13 residues. V shed 1 base, J shed 6 bases, and the junction held 0 bases outside the gene matches. CDR3 in amino acids: CASSLEGAQPQHF. CDR3 coding DNA: TGTGCCAGCAGCTTAGAGGGGGCTCAGCCCCAGCATTTT.

The CDR3 DNA is TGTGCCAGTAGTATAGCCGGTGGCACTGAAGCTTTCTTT. Translating gives CASSIAGGTEAFF. The V call is TRBV19, the J call TRBJ1-1; no clear D. Germline assignment: CDR1 LNHDA and CDR2 SQIVND (reference sequence). This CDR3 contains 13 residues. V shed 1 base and J shed 4 bases, with 7 bases lying between them.

The chain couples TRBV7-2 to TRBJ2-1; D is undetermined. This CDR3 has 15 residues. V lost 0 bases and J 1 base, leaving 7 bases between the germline ends. CDR1 is SGHTA, CDR2 FQGNSA, per germline. The CDR3 reads CASSLALLSYNEQFF. The CDR3 DNA is TGTGCCAGCAGCTTAGCGCTACTATCCTACAATGAGCAGTTCTTC.